The rows below give T cell receptor beta chains drawn from one sample of a study of blood T cell repertoires in COVID-19. Some clones are missing from TCRdb's copy, which holds only in-frame ones; the method was immunoSEQ multiplex PCR. The sample includes hundreds of thousands of clones, about 82% of them seen just once. The sample was peripheral blood. The receptor source for this set is a man between 45 and 60 years old with COVID-19, enrolled during active disease. The CDR3 runs from the conserved cysteine through the conserved F or W. The order of the fields is V gene, CDR3 protein.

v_call: TRBV5-1
cdr3_aa: CASSLGTESNYGYTF

v_call: TRBV30
cdr3_aa: CASPDRVYGYTF

v_call: TRBV24-1
cdr3_aa: CATSEPTGAAIDTQYF

v_call: TRBV30
cdr3_aa: CAWSEGQGYGNTIYF

v_call: TRBV7-2
cdr3_aa: CASSFLGTGVTYEQYF

v_call: TRBV29-1
cdr3_aa: CSVVGPGIRNTEAFF

v_call: TRBV6-2/TRBV6-3
cdr3_aa: CASSYARDRGEDTQYF

v_call: TRBV4-1
cdr3_aa: CASSPGDIPYEQYF

v_call: TRBV10-3
cdr3_aa: CAISESGTGLATNEKLFF

v_call: TRBV27
cdr3_aa: CASSYGLLRDTQYF

v_call: TRBV7-3
cdr3_aa: CASSQTGSVHAFF

v_call: TRBV4-1
cdr3_aa: CASSQDPFDGTGGTDTQYF

v_call: TRBV3-1/TRBV3-2
cdr3_aa: CASSQGPGGIYEQYF

v_call: TRBV4-1
cdr3_aa: CASSRGGAGTPYEQYF

v_call: TRBV4-2
cdr3_aa: CASSQTDSGGAVETQYF

v_call: TRBV12-3/TRBV12-4
cdr3_aa: CASSRIRGETQYF

v_call: TRBV3-1/TRBV3-2
cdr3_aa: CASSQGIGGEETQYF

v_call: TRBV5-1
cdr3_aa: CASSLAGTGETQYF

v_call: TRBV5-1
cdr3_aa: CASSFGTGAAGNTIYF

v_call: TRBV5-5
cdr3_aa: CASSLAAGEHTDTQYF

v_call: TRBV10-3
cdr3_aa: CAIAGTEETQYF

v_call: TRBV14
cdr3_aa: CASSHLWRETNTGELFF

v_call: TRBV11-2
cdr3_aa: CASSLGTANEKLFF

v_call: TRBV7-2
cdr3_aa: CASSNDRGGYNEQFF

v_call: TRBV3-1/TRBV3-2
cdr3_aa: CASSQDQGMIRNTGELFF

v_call: TRBV4-2
cdr3_aa: CASSQVGGRETQYF

v_call: TRBV2
cdr3_aa: CASSPQGDSYNEQFF

v_call: TRBV7-8
cdr3_aa: CASSLRGVHTGELFF

v_call: TRBV28
cdr3_aa: CASGRNYGYTF